The rows below give T cell receptor beta chains drawn from one sample of a study of Ad26.COV2.S vaccination and SARS-CoV-2 variants. Libraries were prepared by immunoSEQ multiplex PCR; TCRdb keeps only in-frame clonotypes and omits some of them. In the table there are hundreds of thousands of clones, roughly 91% of which are singletons. Source: peripheral blood, taken in a trial of Ad26.COV2.S vaccine versus placebo. These receptors were obtained from a person between 18 and 65 years old who received the Ad26.COV2.S COVID-19 vaccine or a placebo. Each CDR3 is given with its conserved first and last residue. A D gene is named only where the DNA matches it firmly. Clone size is not always given. Where it is, it says once, few, many or a class for expanded clones.

V,D,size,J,DNA,CDR3
TRBV15,NA,NA,TRBJ2-2,TGTGCCTCGAAAGGGCCGAACACCGGGGAGCTGTTTTTT,CASKGPNTGELFF
TRBV30,TRBD2,NA,TRBJ2-7,TGTGCCTCCTCCGGGGCGGGGGGCCTTTACGAGCAGTACTTC,CASSGAGGLYEQYF
TRBV2,TRBD1,NA,TRBJ2-7,TGTGCCAGCCGGGACAGGTGGTCCTACGAGCAGTACTTC,CASRDRWSYEQYF
TRBV30,NA,NA,TRBJ2-1,TGTGCCTGGAGTGTGAGGACGAGCTCCTACAATGAGCAGTTCTTC,CAWSVRTSSYNEQFF
TRBV12-5,TRBD1,NA,TRBJ2-7,TGTGCTAGTGGTTCGGACAGGCCGGTAGGGCACGAGCAGTACTTC,CASGSDRPVGHEQYF
TRBV5-5,NA,NA,TRBJ2-6,TGTGCCAGCAGCTTGCCGAAAACAGGGTCTGGGGCCAACGTCCTGACTTTC,CASSLPKTGSGANVLTF
TRBV9,TRBD1,NA,TRBJ2-2,TGTGCCAGCAGCGTAGGGGACAGAACCGGGGAGCTGTTTTTT,CASSVGDRTGELFF
TRBV5-8,NA,NA,TRBJ2-2,TGTGCCAGTCCGATTCATGGGACGTATACCGGGGAGCTGTTTTTT,CASPIHGTYTGELFF
TRBV24-1,TRBD1,NA,TRBJ2-5,TGTGCCACCAGTGATCCTTCGACAGGGGAAGAGACCCAGTACTTC,CATSDPSTGEETQYF
TRBV2,TRBD1,NA,TRBJ1-3,TGTGCCAGCAGTGTCCACCGGGACAGAGCCTTCTCTGGAAACACCATATATTTT,CASSVHRDRAFSGNTIYF
TRBV30,NA,NA,TRBJ1-5,TGTGCCTGGAGTGTATCTAACAGTAGAAATCAGCCCCAGCATTTT,CAWSVSNSRNQPQHF
TRBV19,TRBD2,NA,TRBJ2-7,TGTGCCAGTAGTAGCGGGGGGGACTACGAGCAGTACTTC,CASSSGGDYEQYF
TRBV28,TRBD1,once,TRBJ2-2,TGTGCCAGCAGATCTCAGGACAGGGAGGCCGGGGAGCTGTTTTTT,CASRSQDREAGELFF
TRBV6-1,NA,NA,TRBJ2-7,TGTGCCAGCAGTGATGGGGGCTCGTCCGAGCAGTACTTC,CASSDGGSSEQYF
TRBV7-9,TRBD1,NA,TRBJ2-3,TGTGCCAGCAGCTTAGAGACAGGGATAAGAGATACGCAGTATTTT,CASSLETGIRDTQYF
TRBV5-6,NA,NA,TRBJ2-1,TGTGCCAGCAGCTTGGTAGGTGACGGCAATGAGCAGTTCTTC,CASSLVGDGNEQFF
TRBV7-9,NA,NA,TRBJ1-1,TGTGCCAGCAGCTCCCCTGGGGGCGCTGAAGCTTTCTTT,CASSSPGGAEAFF
TRBV3-1/TRBV3-2,NA,NA,TRBJ1-5,TGTGCCAGCAGCCAAGGGGGTTATAGCAATCAGCCCCAGCATTTT,CASSQGGYSNQPQHF